A single sample is the source of the 17 T cell receptor beta chains below, sequenced in a study of OX40 agonist ivuxolimab in advanced cancers. Profiled with immunoSEQ multiplex PCR; TCRdb holds only in-frame clones, not every one. The sample gives approximately 100,000 clones, around nine tenths of which show up once; 0.4% to 0.65% is in the top ten. Sequencing used CD4+ or CD8+ T cells sorted from blood, obtained in a trial of the OX40 agonist ivuxolimab. These receptors all stem from an adult with an advanced solid tumor such as melanoma, head and neck, liver or kidney cancer.

A few counts support this clone. This chain connects TRBV18 to TRBJ1-2, with 7 nucleotides matching TRBD1. This CDR3 has 14 residues. J lost 5 bases, V lost 3 bases, and 6 bases had no gene match. Germline loops: CDR1 KGHSH, CDR2 LQKENI. CDR3 sequence: CASSPTRDRYGYTF. In DNA, the CDR3 is TGTGCCAGCTCACCGACAAGGGACAGATATGGCTACACCTTC.

This clone was detected only once. This chain joins TRBV19 and TRBJ1-5; D call uncertain. The V and J ends lost 2 bases and 4 bases respectively, with 3 bases between them. The CDR3 contains 12 residues. Per germline, CDR1 LNHDA and CDR2 SQIVND (reference sequence). The CDR3 loop is CASSISNQPQHF. In DNA form, the CDR3 reads TGTGCCAGTAGTATATCAAATCAGCCCCAGCATTTT.

The rearrangement uses TRBV11-1 and TRBJ1-2; TRBD1 matches at 7 bases. The CDR3 loop spans 13 amino acids. V lost 3 bases, J lost 3 bases, and 1 base stayed unmatched. Germline V lookup: CDR1 SGHAT, CDR2 FQDESV (reference sequence). The CDR3, as DNA: TGTGCCAGCAGCTTTGACAGGGACTATGGCTACACCTTC. Translation: CASSFDRDYGYTF.

This clone was recorded only once. The CDR3 DNA is TGTGCCAGCGGACAGGAGACCTATGGCTACACCTTC. It encodes CASGQETYGYTF. The chain recombines TRBV9 with TRBJ1-2; TRBD1 matches 7 bases. V shed 7 bases and J 4 bases; nucleotides not matched to a gene: 4. CDR1 SGDLS and CDR2 YYNGEE come from the germline V gene. This CDR3 has 12 amino acids.

The chain uses TRBV7-8 and TRBJ1-4; D possibly corresponds to TRBD1 (6 bases). Germline CDR1 is SGHVS and CDR2 is FQNEAQ. Trimming shortened V by 3 bases and J by 5 bases, and 22 bases separated the two germline ends. This CDR3 is built from 18 residues. The CDR3 sequence: CASSFSRGRVGANEKLFF. The CDR3 nucleotides read TGTGCCAGCAGCTTCAGCCGGGGTCGGGTGGGGGCAAATGAAAAACTGTTTTTT.

About this clone itself: Compared with germline, one end of the junction differs, possibly owing to a read error. The chain carries TRBV5-1 and TRBJ2-3; D perhaps matches TRBD2 (7 bases). The germline V gene encodes CDR1 SGHRS and CDR2 YFSETQ. The CDR3 extends over 18 amino acids. CDR3 sequence reads: CASSLDPLRSGGAETQYF. The CDR3 nucleotides read TGCGCCAGCAGCTTAGACCCACTAAGGAGTGGGGGGGCAGAGACGCAGTATTTT. Based on the CDR3 plus reference TRBV5-1 and TRBJ2-3, the full variable domain is KAGVTQTPRYLIKTRGQQVTLSCSPISGHRSVSWYQQTPGQGLQFLFEYFSETQRNKGNFPGRFSGRQFSNSRSEMNVSTLELGDSALYLCASSLDPLRSGGAETQYFGPGTRLTVL.

The chain uses TRBV25-1 and TRBJ2-3; D is perhaps TRBD1 (6 bases). The germline V gene has CDR1 MGHDK and CDR2 SYGVNS. The length of the CDR3 is 16 residues. Trimming cost V 7 bases and J 0 bases, with 17 bases left between them. The CDR3 bases are TGTGCCAGCACCCAAGGGGGTGGGGGTAGCACAGATACGCAGTATTTT. Its protein is CASTQGGGGSTDTQYF.

Regarding this clone: Within the sample, other DNA sequences also encode this same CDR3. The J gene is TRBJ1-3, the V gene TRBV18; 8 bases map to TRBD1. Germline V gives CDR1 KGHSH, CDR2 LQKENI. The CDR3 consists of 14 residues. V dropped 6 bases and J dropped 3; count of bases not matched to a gene: 4. For the CDR3, the DNA is TGTGCCAGCTCCCCTGACAGGGGTGGAAACACCATATATTTT. Amino acid sequence: CASSPDRGGNTIYF.

The J gene is TRBJ1-2, the V gene TRBV18; D ambiguous. With 5 bases removed from V and 6 bases from J, the gap between germline ends came to 10 bases. The CDR3 covers 12 residues. Looked up from germline, CDR1 is KGHSH and CDR2 is LQKENI. CDR3 protein: CASSTDGHGYTF. CDR3 sequence (DNA): TGTGCCAGCTCAACTGACGGCCATGGCTACACCTTC.

The chain recombines TRBV5-5 with TRBJ1-5; D gene unclear. V was cut by 0 bases and J by 5 bases, with 6 bases left in between. Germline CDR1 SGHKS, CDR2 YYEKEE (reference sequence). The CDR3 runs 13 residues. The CDR3 bases are TGTGCCAGCAGCTTGGCCCCCCATCAGCCCCAGCATTTT. Translated: CASSLAPHQPQHF.

This chain's CDR3 is CASRTGEGYTF. CDR3 DNA sequence: TGTGCCAGCAGGACAGGGGAAGGCTACACCTTC. This sequence joins TRBV27 and TRBJ1-2, with 8 bases fitting TRBD1. The ends lost 6 bases at V and 8 bases at J; junction bases unmatched: 2. This CDR3 region has 11 residues. In germline, CDR1 is MNHEY, CDR2 SMNVEV (reference sequence).

The chain has TRBV11-1 and TRBJ2-2; D may be TRBD2 (7 bases). There are 14 residues in the CDR3. Trimming cost V 4 bases and J 7 bases, with 13 bases left between them. Germline V gene lookup returns CDR1 SGHAT and CDR2 FQDESV (reference sequence). CDR3 sequence reads: CASSSWRGHGELFF. CDR3 DNA sequence: TGTGCCAGCAGCTCCTGGCGGGGGCACGGGGAGCTGTTTTTT.

V is TRBV6-4 and J is TRBJ1-1; D is ambiguous. V was shortened by 4 bases and J by 2 bases, with 8 bases between the two germline ends. CDR3 length: 13 amino acids. Germline V gene data show CDR1 as MRHNA and CDR2 as SNTAGT. The CDR3 protein is CASSVRSNTEAFF. The CDR3 bases are TGTGCCAGCAGTGTTAGGAGTAACACTGAAGCTTTCTTT.

The chain is built from TRBV19 and TRBJ1-2; D perhaps matches TRBD1 (5 bases). Germline V gene sequence: CDR1 LNHDA, CDR2 SQIVND (reference sequence). This CDR3 has 16 amino acids. The V gene lost 3 bases and the J gene lost 0 bases, with 14 bases spanning the gap. The CDR3 bases are TGTGCCAGTAGTATGGCCACGGGACGGCCTAACTATGGCTACACCTTC. Translation: CASSMATGRPNYGYTF. The full variable domain, with the rest looked up from reference TRBV19 and TRBJ1-2, is DGGITQSPKYLFRKEGQNVTLSCEQNLNHDAMYWYRQDPGQGLRLIYYSQIVNDFQKGDIAEGYSVSREKKESFPLTVTSAQKNPTAFYLCASSMATGRPNYGYTFGSGTRLTVV.

The chain couples TRBV7-9 to TRBJ2-7, with TRBD2 as a possible D gene (6 bases). The V gene's germline CDR1 is SEHNR and CDR2 FQNEAQ (reference sequence). The V gene lost 0 bases and the J gene lost 7 bases, with 22 bases spanning the gap. This CDR3 has 17 residues. The CDR3 reads CASSLALVEGGPMEQYF. CDR3 nucleotides: TGTGCCAGCAGCTTAGCCCTGGTTGAGGGAGGCCCGATGGAGCAGTACTTC. The entire variable domain, with the rest obtained from reference TRBV7-9 and TRBJ2-7, is as follows: DTGVSQNPRHKITKRGQNVTFRCDPISEHNRLYWYRQTLGQGPEFLTYFQNEAQLEKSRLLSDRFSAERPKGSFSTLEIQRTEQGDSAMYLCASSLALVEGGPMEQYFGPGTRLTVT.

The V gene is TRBV7-2, the J gene TRBJ1-5; D uncertain. Trimming removed 5 bases from V and 3 bases from J, with 11 bases in between. The V gene's germline CDR1 is SGHTA and CDR2 FQGNSA. CDR3 length: 14 residues. The CDR3 bases are TGTGCCAGCAGCATACGACGGATCAATCAGCCCCAGCATTTT. Translated: CASSIRRINQPQHF. The variable domain in full, with the rest retrieved from reference TRBV7-2 and TRBJ1-5, is GAGVSQSPSNKVTEKGKDVELRCDPISGHTALYWYRQSLGQGLEFLIYFQGNSAPDKSGLPSDRFSAERTGGSVSTLTIQRTQQEDSAVYLCASSIRRINQPQHFGDGTRLSIL.

Only one count was recorded for this clone. The chain joins TRBV7-3 to TRBJ2-1; TRBD2 matches 7 bases. The CDR3 is made up of 15 amino acids. From germline, CDR1 is SGHTA and CDR2 FQGTGA. The V segment lost 5 bases and the J segment 0 bases; nucleotides outside the gene matches: 4. The CDR3 nucleotides read TGTGCCAGCAGCCCCGGGGGGAGCTCCTACAATGAGCAGTTCTTC. Protein product: CASSPGGSSYNEQFF. Drawing the rest from reference TRBV7-3 and TRBJ2-1, the complete variable domain is GAGVSQTPSNKVTEKGKYVELRCDPISGHTALYWYRQSLGQGPEFLIYFQGTGAADDSGLPNDRFFAVRPEGSVSTLKIQRTERGDSAVYLCASSPGGSSYNEQFFGPGTRLTVL.